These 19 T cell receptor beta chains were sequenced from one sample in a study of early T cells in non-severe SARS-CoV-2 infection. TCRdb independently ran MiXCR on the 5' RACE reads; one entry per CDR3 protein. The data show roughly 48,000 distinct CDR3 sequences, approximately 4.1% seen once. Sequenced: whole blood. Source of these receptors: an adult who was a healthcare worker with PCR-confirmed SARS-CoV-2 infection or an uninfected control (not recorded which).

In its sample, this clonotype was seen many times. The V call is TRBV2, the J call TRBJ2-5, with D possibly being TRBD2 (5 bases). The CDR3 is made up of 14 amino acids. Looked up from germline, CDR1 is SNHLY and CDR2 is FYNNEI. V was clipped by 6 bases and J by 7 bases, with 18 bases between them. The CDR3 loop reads CASSPGNGISTQYF. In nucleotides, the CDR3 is TGTGCCAGCAGCCCCGGGAACGGAATTTCGACCCAGTACTTC.

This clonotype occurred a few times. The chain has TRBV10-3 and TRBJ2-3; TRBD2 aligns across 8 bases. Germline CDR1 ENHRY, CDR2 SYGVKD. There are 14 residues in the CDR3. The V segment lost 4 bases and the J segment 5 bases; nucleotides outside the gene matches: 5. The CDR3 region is CAISGAGGRDTQYF. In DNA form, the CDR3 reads TGTGCCATCAGTGGCGCGGGAGGAAGAGATACGCAGTATTTT.

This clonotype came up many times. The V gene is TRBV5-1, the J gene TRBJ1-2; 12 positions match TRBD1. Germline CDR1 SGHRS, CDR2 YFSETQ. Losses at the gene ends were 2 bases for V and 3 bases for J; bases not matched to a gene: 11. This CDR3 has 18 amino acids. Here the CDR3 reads CASSLMGQGAAPYYGYTF. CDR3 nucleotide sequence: TGCGCCAGCAGCTTAATGGGACAGGGGGCCGCTCCGTACTATGGCTACACCTTC. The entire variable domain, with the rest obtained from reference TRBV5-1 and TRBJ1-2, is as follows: KAGVTQTPRYLIKTRGQQVTLSCSPISGHRSVSWYQQTPGQGLQFLFEYFSETQRNKGNFPGRFSGRQFSNSRSEMNVSTLELGDSALYLCASSLMGQGAAPYYGYTFGSGTRLTVV.

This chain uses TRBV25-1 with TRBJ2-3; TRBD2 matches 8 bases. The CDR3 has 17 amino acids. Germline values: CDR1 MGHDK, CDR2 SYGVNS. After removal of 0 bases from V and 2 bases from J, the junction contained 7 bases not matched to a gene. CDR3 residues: CASSEYKRGPLTDTQYF. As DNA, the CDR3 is TGTGCCAGCAGTGAATACAAGCGGGGGCCCCTCACAGATACGCAGTATTTT.

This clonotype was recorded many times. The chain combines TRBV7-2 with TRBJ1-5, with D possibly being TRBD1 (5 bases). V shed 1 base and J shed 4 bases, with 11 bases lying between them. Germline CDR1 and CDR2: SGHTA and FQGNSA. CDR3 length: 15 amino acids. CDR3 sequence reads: CASSLDGDLNQPQHF. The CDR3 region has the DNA TGTGCCAGCAGCTTAGACGGGGACCTTAATCAGCCCCAGCATTTT.

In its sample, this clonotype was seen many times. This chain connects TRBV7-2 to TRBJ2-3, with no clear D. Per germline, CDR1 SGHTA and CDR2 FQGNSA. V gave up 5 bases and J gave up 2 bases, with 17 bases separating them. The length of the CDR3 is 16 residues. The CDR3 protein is CASSSQPSRFTDTQYF. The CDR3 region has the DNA TGTGCCAGCAGCAGCCAGCCTTCGCGGTTCACAGATACGCAGTATTTT.

The CDR3 region is CATHLAQPNTGELFF. In DNA, the CDR3 is TGTGCCACCCACTTGGCGCAGCCAAACACCGGGGAGCTGTTTTTT. The chain links TRBV10-3 to TRBJ2-2; D unresolved. V gave up 10 bases and J gave up 2 bases, with 17 bases separating them. Germline V lookup: CDR1 ENHRY, CDR2 SYGVKD. The CDR3 consists of 15 residues.

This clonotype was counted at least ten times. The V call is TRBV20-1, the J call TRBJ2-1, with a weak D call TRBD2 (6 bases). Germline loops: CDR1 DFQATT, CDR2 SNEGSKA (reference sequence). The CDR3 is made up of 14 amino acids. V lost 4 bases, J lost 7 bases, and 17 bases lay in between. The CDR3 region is CSATGTPTPNEQFF. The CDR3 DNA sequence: TGCAGTGCTACCGGGACTCCCACCCCTAATGAGCAGTTCTTC.

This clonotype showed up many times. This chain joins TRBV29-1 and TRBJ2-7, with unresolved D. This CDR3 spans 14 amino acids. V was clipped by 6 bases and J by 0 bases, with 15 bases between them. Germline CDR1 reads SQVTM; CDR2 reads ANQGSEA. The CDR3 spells CSVHTETSSYEQYF. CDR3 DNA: TGCAGCGTGCACACAGAAACCAGCTCCTACGAGCAGTACTTC.

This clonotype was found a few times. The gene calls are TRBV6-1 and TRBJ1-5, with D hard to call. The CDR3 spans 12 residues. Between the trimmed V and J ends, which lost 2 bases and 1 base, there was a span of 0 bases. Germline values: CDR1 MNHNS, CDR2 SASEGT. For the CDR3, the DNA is TGTGCCAGCAGTGAAAGCAATCAGCCCCAGCATTTT. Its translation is CASSESNQPQHF.

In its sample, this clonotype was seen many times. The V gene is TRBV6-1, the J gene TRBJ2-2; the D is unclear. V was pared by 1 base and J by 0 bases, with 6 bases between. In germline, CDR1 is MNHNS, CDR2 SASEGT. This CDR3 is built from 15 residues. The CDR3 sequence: CASSEGLTNTGELFF. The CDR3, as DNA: TGTGCCAGCAGTGAAGGGCTAACGAACACCGGGGAGCTGTTTTTT.

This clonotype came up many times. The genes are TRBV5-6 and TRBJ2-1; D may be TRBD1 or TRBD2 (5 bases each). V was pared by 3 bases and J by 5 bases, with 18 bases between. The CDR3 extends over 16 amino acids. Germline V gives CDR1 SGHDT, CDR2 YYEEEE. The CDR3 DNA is TGTGCCAGCAGCTATGACGGGACGGAATTGAACAATGAGCAGTTCTTC. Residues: CASSYDGTELNNEQFF.

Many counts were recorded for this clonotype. The CDR3 protein is CASSQRTGSYYEQYF. The CDR3 nucleotides are TGTGCCAGCAGCCAACGGACGGGGTCCTACTACGAGCAGTACTTC. The chain combines TRBV4-2 with TRBJ2-7; tentative D call: TRBD2 (5 bases). Germline V gene lookup returns CDR1 LGHNA and CDR2 YNFKEQ. The CDR3 consists of 15 residues. V lost 2 bases and J 3 bases, leaving 14 bases between the germline ends.

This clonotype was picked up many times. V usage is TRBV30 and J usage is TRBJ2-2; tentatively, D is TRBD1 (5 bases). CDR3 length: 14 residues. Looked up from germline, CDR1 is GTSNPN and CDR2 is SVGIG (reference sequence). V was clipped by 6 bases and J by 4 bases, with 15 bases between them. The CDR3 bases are TGTGCCTGCACCTCTGACAGCTTCACCGGGGAGCTGTTTTTT. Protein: CACTSDSFTGELFF.

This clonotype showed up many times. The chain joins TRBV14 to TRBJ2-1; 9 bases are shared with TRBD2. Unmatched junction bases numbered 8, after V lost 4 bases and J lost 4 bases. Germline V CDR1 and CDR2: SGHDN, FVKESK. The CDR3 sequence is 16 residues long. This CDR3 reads CASSRRSGRPYNEQFF. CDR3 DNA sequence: TGTGCCAGCAGCCGCCGTAGCGGGAGACCTTACAATGAGCAGTTCTTC.

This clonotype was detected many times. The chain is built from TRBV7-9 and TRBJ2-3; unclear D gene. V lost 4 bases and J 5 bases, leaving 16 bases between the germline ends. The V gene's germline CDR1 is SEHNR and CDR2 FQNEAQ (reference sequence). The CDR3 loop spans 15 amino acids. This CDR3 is CASSSWSSDGDTQYF. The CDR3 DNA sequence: TGTGCCAGCAGCTCCTGGTCGTCGGACGGAGATACGCAGTATTTT.

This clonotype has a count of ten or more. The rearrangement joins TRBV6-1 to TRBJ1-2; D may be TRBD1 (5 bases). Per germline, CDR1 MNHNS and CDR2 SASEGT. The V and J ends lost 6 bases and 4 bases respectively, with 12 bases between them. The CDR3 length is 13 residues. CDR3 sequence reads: CASRAGLGYGYTF. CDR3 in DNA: TGTGCCAGCAGAGCAGGGTTAGGCTATGGCTACACCTTC.

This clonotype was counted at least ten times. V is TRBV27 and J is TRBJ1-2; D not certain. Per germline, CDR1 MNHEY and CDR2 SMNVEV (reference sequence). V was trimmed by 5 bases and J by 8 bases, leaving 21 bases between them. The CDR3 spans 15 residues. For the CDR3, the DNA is TGTGCCAGCAGTCCAAGCTACAGAATTTCGCGCGGCTACACCTTC. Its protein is CASSPSYRISRGYTF.

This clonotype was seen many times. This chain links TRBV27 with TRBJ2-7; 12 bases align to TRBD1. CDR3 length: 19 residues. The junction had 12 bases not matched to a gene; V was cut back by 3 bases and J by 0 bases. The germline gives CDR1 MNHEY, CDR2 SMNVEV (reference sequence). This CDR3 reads CASSFAGTGGPWGSYEQYF. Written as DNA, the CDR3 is TGTGCCAGCAGTTTCGCCGGGACAGGGGGCCCCTGGGGCTCCTACGAGCAGTACTTC.